Below, one T cell receptor beta chain is given with its context. How the authors handled the data: Reference gene primer amplification in the assay estimated nucleated cell counts. TCRdb's copy holds only in-frame clones and misses some; the assay was immunoSEQ multiplex PCR. For V, J and clone size, that table is used; D and trimming come from the DNA. The sample contains 400,000 to 550,000 clones, 85% to 90% of which appear only once. These data are taken from a study of blood T cell repertoires in COVID-19. Overall study context: Sites in the United States, Italy and Spain provided acute and convalescent COVID-19 samples. PBMCs, B-cell-depleted T cells, or T cells were the source of the cDNA or gDNA that made up the material.

The germline CDR1 and CDR2 sequences are KGHDR and SFDVKD. V gave up 0 bases and J gave up 4 bases, with 11 bases separating them. The CDR3 covers 15 residues. This receptor was taken from a woman in her 30s with acute or convalescent COVID-19. J is TRBJ1-1 and V is TRBV24-1, with D possibly matching TRBD1 (6 bases). The specimen sequenced was peripheral blood. The DNA of the CDR3 is TGTGCCACCAGTGATTTGCCAAGGGGGGGCACTGAAGCTTTCTTT. Amino acid sequence: CATSDLPRGGTEAFF.